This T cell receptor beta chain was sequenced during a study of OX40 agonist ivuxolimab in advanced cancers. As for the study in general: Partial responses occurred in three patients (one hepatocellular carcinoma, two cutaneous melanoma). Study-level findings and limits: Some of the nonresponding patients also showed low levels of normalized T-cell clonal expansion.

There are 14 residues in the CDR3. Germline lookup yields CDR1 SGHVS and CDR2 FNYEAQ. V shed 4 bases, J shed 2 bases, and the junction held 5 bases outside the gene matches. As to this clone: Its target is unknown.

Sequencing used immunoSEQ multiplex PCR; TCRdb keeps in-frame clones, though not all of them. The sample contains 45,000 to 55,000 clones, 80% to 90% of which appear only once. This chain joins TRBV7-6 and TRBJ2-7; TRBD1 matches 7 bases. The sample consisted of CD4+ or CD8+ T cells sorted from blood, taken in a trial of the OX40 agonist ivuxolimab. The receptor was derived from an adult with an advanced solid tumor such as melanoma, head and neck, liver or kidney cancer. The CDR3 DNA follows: TGTGCCAGCAGCTATAACAGGGGTACCTACGAGCAGTACTTC. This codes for CASSYNRGTYEQYF.